The sample holds many counts of the clone carrying this T cell receptor beta chain. Its target is unknown. The source of the sample is a study of T cells in Graves' hyperthyroidism and ophthalmopathy. CDR3 length equals 16 residues. Trimming took 0 bases from V and 4 from J, leaving 15 bases between them. Germline values: CDR1 SNHLY, CDR2 FYNNEI. Study observations and caveats: Ophthalmopathy was distinguished from stable hyperthyroidism by 13 V-J signatures. Most clonotypes expanded in the thyroid (above 0.001) were also present in blood.

Patients were excluded because of uncontrolled infection, other autoimmune disease, pregnancy or lactation. Template material for amplifying TCR beta CDR3 regions consisted of RNA transcripts. The TCR CDR3 first-round RT-PCR relied on the HTBI primer set. TCRdb redid the calling of the multiplex PCR reads with MiXCR, one entry per CDR3 protein. The sample includes roughly 600,000 distinct CDR3 sequences, about 14% of them seen just once. The sequenced sample was blood. The chain has TRBV2 and TRBJ1-1, with D possibly TRBD1 on 5 matching bases. This receptor was taken from a woman aged 45-59 years with Graves' ophthalmopathy. CDR3 sequence: CASSEARGALFTEAFF. CDR3 nucleotide sequence: TGTGCCAGCAGTGAAGCGAGGGGCGCCCTATTCACTGAAGCTTTCTTT.